This record looks at one TCR beta chain sequence and its context. A much larger clone lies a single base off, so this may be a read error. Other DNA variants within this sample encode the same CDR3. Relapse after autologous stem cell transplantation occurred in every patient, and brentuximab vedotin exposure varied. This entry comes from a study of PD-1 blockade in classical Hodgkin lymphoma. TCRdb keeps only in-frame clones here, not all; method: immunoSEQ multiplex PCR. Altogether about 60,000 clones are present, under 95% being singletons, with the ten largest covering approximately 9.7%. The germline V and J ends were trimmed by 0 bases and 7 bases, with 7 bases remaining between them. CDR3 length equals 13 residues. The V gene's germline CDR1 is MNHNS and CDR2 SASEGT.

This chain joins TRBV6-1 and TRBJ1-5; no firm D call. Source: peripheral blood mononuclear cells (PBMCs), taken at baseline. This clonotype was sampled from a human donor with classical Hodgkin lymphoma. This chain's CDR3 is CASSEAEDQPQHF. In DNA, the CDR3 is TGTGCCAGCAGTGAAGCGGAGGACCAGCCCCAGCATTTT.